These 23 T cell receptor beta chains share one sample of origin, sequenced in a study of blood T cell repertoires in COVID-19. TCRdb keeps only in-frame clones here, not all; method: immunoSEQ multiplex PCR. The data contain fewer than 500,000 clones, around 89% of them seen just once; the ten biggest clones take up about 4.5%. The specimen sequenced was peripheral blood. The receptor source for this set is a woman aged 25 to 39 with acute or convalescent COVID-19.

This chain joins TRBV28 and TRBJ1-2, with D unresolved. The germline V gene encodes CDR1 MDHEN and CDR2 SYDVKM. The V and J ends lost 10 bases and 6 bases respectively, with 15 bases between them. CDR3 size: 12 residues. This CDR3 reads CAIYTGYDGYTF. CDR3 DNA: TGTGCCATCTACACGGGGTACGATGGCTACACCTTC.

The chain carries TRBV5-4 and TRBJ1-1, with D maybe TRBD1 (6 bases). Trimming cost V 5 bases and J 5 bases, with 16 bases left between them. Germline V CDR1 and CDR2: SGHNT, YYREEE (reference sequence). CDR3 length equals 14 residues. The CDR3 region has the DNA TGTGCCAGCAGTAAAGGGGGTCGGGATACTGAAGCTTTCTTT. Amino acid sequence: CASSKGGRDTEAFF.

The V call is TRBV30, the J call TRBJ1-4; maybe TRBD1 (6 bases). V was trimmed by 0 bases and J by 2 bases, leaving 10 bases between them. There are 15 residues in the CDR3. The V gene's germline CDR1 is GTSNPN and CDR2 SVGIG (reference sequence). CDR3: CAWSVQGGTNEKLFF. CDR3 DNA: TGTGCCTGGAGTGTACAGGGTGGTACTAATGAAAAACTGTTTTTT.

The chain couples TRBV6-5 to TRBJ2-2; D not resolved. Deletions cut 6 bases from V and 3 bases from J, with 11 bases between. This CDR3 contains 14 residues. Germline-derived CDR1 and CDR2 are MNHEY and SVGAGI. The CDR3 DNA is TGTGCCAGCAGAGGCGGCTTTGACACCGGGGAGCTGTTTTTT. Protein: CASRGGFDTGELFF.

V usage is TRBV11-2 and J usage is TRBJ2-1, with a weak D call TRBD1 (6 bases). This CDR3 has 12 residues. The V end lost 4 bases, the J end lost 10 bases, and 11 bases lay between the germline ends. Germline CDR1 and CDR2: SGHAT and FQNNGV. This CDR3 is CASSSLGTEQFF. The CDR3 nucleotides are TGTGCCAGCAGCTCGCTAGGGACAGAGCAGTTCTTC.

The genes are TRBV5-4 and TRBJ2-1; TRBD2 matches at 7 bases. Germline lookup yields CDR1 SGHNT and CDR2 YYREEE (reference sequence). The CDR3 is 15 amino acids. The junction had 1 base not matched to a gene; V was cut back by 0 bases and J by 1 base. The CDR3 spells CASSLASGSYNEQFF. The DNA for the CDR3 is TGTGCCAGCAGCTTGGCTAGCGGTTCCTACAATGAGCAGTTCTTC.

The V call is TRBV11-2, the J call TRBJ1-1, with D possibly being TRBD1 (5 bases). The CDR3 runs to 14 residues. V lost 5 bases and J 4 bases, leaving 14 bases between the germline ends. Germline CDR1 and CDR2: SGHAT and FQNNGV. Here the CDR3 reads CASSPRVRSTEAFF. The CDR3 DNA follows: TGTGCCAGCAGCCCCAGGGTAAGGAGCACTGAAGCTTTCTTT.

Remarks on this clone: The sample holds other DNA sequences that translate to the same CDR3. This rearrangement joins TRBV5-1 to TRBJ1-1; 9 positions match TRBD1. V lost 4 bases, J lost 4 bases, and 8 bases stayed unmatched. The germline gives CDR1 SGHRS, CDR2 YFSETQ. The CDR3 has 15 residues. The CDR3 spells CASSLGDRVGTEAFF. DNA for the CDR3: TGCGCCAGCAGCCTAGGGGACAGGGTCGGCACTGAAGCTTTCTTT.

V gene TRBV3-1 (or the pseudogene TRBV3-2) combines with J gene TRBJ1-1; 10 bases are shared with TRBD1. Germline V gene data show CDR1 as LGHDT and CDR2 as YNNKEL (reference sequence). The CDR3 covers 16 residues. The junction had 9 bases not matched to a gene; V was cut back by 3 bases and J by 5 bases. The chain's CDR3 is CASSHSDRGRGTEAFF. CDR3 bases: TGTGCCAGCAGCCACTCAGACAGGGGGCGAGGGACTGAAGCTTTCTTT.

V is TRBV9 and J is TRBJ2-7; 9 positions agree with TRBD2. The CDR3 loop spans 15 amino acids. V shed 3 bases, J shed 1 base, and the junction held 5 bases outside the gene matches. Germline V gene sequence: CDR1 SGDLS, CDR2 YYNGEE. Written as DNA, the CDR3 is TGTGCCAGCAGCGCCTCTAGCGGGGTTTCCTACGAGCAGTACTTC. Translated, it gives CASSASSGVSYEQYF.

V is TRBV7-7 and J is TRBJ2-5; the D gene is possibly TRBD2 (6 bases). CDR1 is SSHAT, CDR2 FNYEAQ, per germline (reference sequence). V lost 5 bases and J lost 8, with 15 bases in between. The CDR3 extends over 13 amino acids. The CDR3 DNA is TGTGCCAGCAGCCCCGGGGGACCCGCCACCCAGTACTTC. It is translated as CASSPGGPATQYF.

The chain has TRBV27 and TRBJ1-1; the match to TRBD1 covers 9 bases. The CDR3 has 14 residues. Per germline, CDR1 MNHEY and CDR2 SMNVEV (reference sequence). J lost 5 bases, V lost 3 bases, and 4 bases had no gene match. CDR3 in DNA: TGTGCCAGCAGTTTCGCGGGGACAGGGACTGAAGCTTTCTTT. It yields the protein CASSFAGTGTEAFF.

The J gene is TRBJ2-1, the V gene TRBV29-1; 12 bases line up with TRBD1. With 1 base clipped from V and 9 bases from J, the junction kept 10 bases outside the gene matches. In germline, CDR1 is SQVTM, CDR2 ANQGSEA. The CDR3 spans 16 residues. The CDR3 reads CSVEVSGTGGAVEQFF. CDR3 coding DNA: TGCAGCGTTGAAGTGTCCGGGACAGGGGGCGCGGTTGAGCAGTTCTTC.

This sequence joins TRBV14 and TRBJ2-1; TRBD1 is a possible D gene (6 bases). V lost 3 bases to trimming and J lost 0 bases, with 15 bases between them. The CDR3 runs 17 residues. From germline, CDR1 is SGHDN and CDR2 FVKESK. CDR3 nucleotide sequence: TGTGCCAGCAGCCATTGGACAGCTCAAAGCTCCTACAATGAGCAGTTCTTC. Residues: CASSHWTAQSSYNEQFF.

V usage is TRBV18 and J usage is TRBJ2-2; tentative D call: TRBD2 (5 bases). From germline, CDR1 is KGHSH and CDR2 LQKENI. Trimming pared 3 bases from V and 5 bases from J, leaving 7 bases between. This CDR3 spans 13 amino acids. The CDR3 DNA sequence: TGTGCCAGCTCACCCATAGCGACCGGGGAGCTGTTTTTT. As protein: CASSPIATGELFF.

The V gene is TRBV14, the J gene TRBJ2-5, with D maybe TRBD1 (5 bases). With 3 bases removed from V and 3 bases from J, the gap between germline ends came to 11 bases. The CDR3 is 14 residues long. Per the germline V gene, CDR1 is SGHDN and CDR2 is FVKESK. The CDR3 DNA is TGTGCCAGCAGCCACCGACAGACAAAAGAGACCCAGTACTTC. Protein product: CASSHRQTKETQYF.

This chain links TRBV5-4 with TRBJ2-1; 8 bases fit TRBD1. The CDR3 spans 15 residues. Trimming took 3 bases from V and 4 from J; bases not matched to a gene: 6. The germline CDR1 and CDR2 sequences are SGHNT and YYREEE (reference sequence). The CDR3 DNA reads as TGTGCCAGCAGCTCAGGCAGGGGGCTATACAATGAGCAGTTCTTC. Encoded protein: CASSSGRGLYNEQFF.

The J gene is TRBJ2-7, the V gene TRBV5-1, with D possibly being TRBD1 (6 bases). The CDR3 runs 16 residues. Germline V gene sequence: CDR1 SGHRS, CDR2 YFSETQ. Trimming removed 0 bases from V and 7 bases from J, with 20 bases in between. The CDR3 region is CASSLAPAGARGEQYF. The CDR3 bases are TGCGCCAGCAGCTTGGCCCCCGCAGGGGCGAGAGGGGAGCAGTACTTC. The whole variable domain, filled in from reference TRBV5-1 and TRBJ2-7, reads KAGVTQTPRYLIKTRGQQVTLSCSPISGHRSVSWYQQTPGQGLQFLFEYFSETQRNKGNFPGRFSGRQFSNSRSEMNVSTLELGDSALYLCASSLAPAGARGEQYFGPGTRLTVT.

The chain joins TRBV29-1 to TRBJ1-2, with a tentative D call TRBD1 (6 bases). Deletions cut 1 base from V and 1 base from J, with 13 bases between. Germline V gene data show CDR1 as SQVTM and CDR2 as ANQGSEA. The CDR3 runs to 15 residues. As DNA, the CDR3 is TGCAGCGTTGAAGGTCGGCAGGGGTTTAACTATGGCTACACCTTC. Protein: CSVEGRQGFNYGYTF. Based on the CDR3 plus reference TRBV29-1 and TRBJ1-2, the full variable domain is SAVISQKPSRDICQRGTSLTIQCQVDSQVTMMFWYRQQPGQSLTLIATANQGSEATYESGFVIDKFPISRPNLTFSTLTVSNMSPEDSSIYLCSVEGRQGFNYGYTFGSGTRLTVV.

The chain has TRBV7-6 and TRBJ2-1; TRBD1 agrees at 7 bases. CDR3 size: 14 residues. Germline loops: CDR1 SGHVS, CDR2 FNYEAQ. J was trimmed by 5 bases and V by 3 bases; bases with no gene match: 4. The CDR3 reads CASSFEGANNEQFF. CDR3 in DNA: TGTGCCAGCAGCTTCGAGGGGGCGAACAATGAGCAGTTCTTC.

The rearrangement links TRBV6-5 to TRBJ1-4; no firm D call. This CDR3 spans 15 amino acids. Germline V lookup: CDR1 MNHEY, CDR2 SVGAGI. V dropped 2 bases and J dropped 8 bases, with 15 bases sitting between them. The CDR3 is CASSYRADGMEKLFF. CDR3 nucleotides: TGTGCCAGCAGTTACCGGGCGGACGGGATGGAAAAACTGTTTTTT.

The rearrangement uses TRBV19 and TRBJ1-2, with D possibly being TRBD1 (5 bases). V was trimmed by 3 bases and J by 7 bases, leaving 12 bases between them. The germline gives CDR1 LNHDA, CDR2 SQIVND (reference sequence). This CDR3 contains 13 residues. The CDR3 DNA reads as TGTGCCAGTAGTATTAGGGGATTCGGTGGCTACACCTTC. This translates into CASSIRGFGGYTF.

The rearrangement joins TRBV6-1 to TRBJ1-2; 9 positions agree with TRBD1. The germline CDR1 and CDR2 sequences are MNHNS and SASEGT. Trimming removed 0 bases from V and 7 bases from J; junction bases left unmatched: 9. The CDR3 loop spans 16 amino acids. The CDR3: CASSEALGTGITGYTF. DNA of the CDR3: TGTGCCAGCAGTGAAGCATTAGGGACAGGGATCACTGGCTACACCTTC.